This T cell receptor beta chain was documented in a study of technical replicates of blood from several donors. Trimming shortened V by 0 bases and J by 4 bases, and 6 bases separated the two germline ends. The CDR3 runs 12 residues. Germline values: CDR1 SQVTM, CDR2 ANQGSEA. Only in-frame clones appear in the TCRdb table, and some are missing; sequencing was by immunoSEQ multiplex PCR. The sample holds some 70,000 clones, approximately 89% seen once. This TCR derives from a human donor in good health. Some clones in this sample may be carry-over from other donors' samples. J is TRBJ1-2 and V is TRBV29-1; the D is unclear. The sequenced sample consisted of PBMCs. The CDR3 DNA is TGCAGCGTTGAAGACCAGATCTATGGCTACACCTTC. Protein product: CSVEDQIYGYTF. The full variable domain, with the rest looked up from reference TRBV29-1 and TRBJ1-2, is SAVISQKPSRDICQRGTSLTIQCQVDSQVTMMFWYRQQPGQSLTLIATANQGSEATYESGFVIDKFPISRPNLTFSTLTVSNMSPEDSSIYLCSVEDQIYGYTFGSGTRLTVV.